This T cell receptor beta chain derives from a study of spatial heterogeneity in lung cancer. Across the whole study: Each unique TCR and UMI combination was seen more than ten times on average in raw reads.

V was cut by 1 base and J by 6 bases, with 12 bases left in between. Germline lookup yields CDR1 SEHNR and CDR2 FQNEAQ (reference sequence). The CDR3 has 14 amino acids. This clonotype has just a few counts. A distinct unique molecular identifier was carried by each TCR cDNA molecule. TCRdb re-called the 5' RACE reads with MiXCR, one entry per CDR3 protein. Among about 92,000 distinct CDR3 sequences listed, more than 10% were seen once. The time point is: sample taken at primary tumor resection. Researchers sequenced whole RNA taken from tumor, nontumor lung or frozen PBMC without sorting. V usage is TRBV7-9 and J usage is TRBJ1-1; possible D gene TRBD1, 5 bases. Sequenced here: PBMCs, sampled at surgery. The source is a male donor with early-stage non-small cell lung cancer. CDR3 sequence reads: CASSLGIGGPEAFF. The CDR3 DNA follows: TGTGCCAGCAGCTTAGGGATCGGGGGTCCTGAAGCTTTCTTT.